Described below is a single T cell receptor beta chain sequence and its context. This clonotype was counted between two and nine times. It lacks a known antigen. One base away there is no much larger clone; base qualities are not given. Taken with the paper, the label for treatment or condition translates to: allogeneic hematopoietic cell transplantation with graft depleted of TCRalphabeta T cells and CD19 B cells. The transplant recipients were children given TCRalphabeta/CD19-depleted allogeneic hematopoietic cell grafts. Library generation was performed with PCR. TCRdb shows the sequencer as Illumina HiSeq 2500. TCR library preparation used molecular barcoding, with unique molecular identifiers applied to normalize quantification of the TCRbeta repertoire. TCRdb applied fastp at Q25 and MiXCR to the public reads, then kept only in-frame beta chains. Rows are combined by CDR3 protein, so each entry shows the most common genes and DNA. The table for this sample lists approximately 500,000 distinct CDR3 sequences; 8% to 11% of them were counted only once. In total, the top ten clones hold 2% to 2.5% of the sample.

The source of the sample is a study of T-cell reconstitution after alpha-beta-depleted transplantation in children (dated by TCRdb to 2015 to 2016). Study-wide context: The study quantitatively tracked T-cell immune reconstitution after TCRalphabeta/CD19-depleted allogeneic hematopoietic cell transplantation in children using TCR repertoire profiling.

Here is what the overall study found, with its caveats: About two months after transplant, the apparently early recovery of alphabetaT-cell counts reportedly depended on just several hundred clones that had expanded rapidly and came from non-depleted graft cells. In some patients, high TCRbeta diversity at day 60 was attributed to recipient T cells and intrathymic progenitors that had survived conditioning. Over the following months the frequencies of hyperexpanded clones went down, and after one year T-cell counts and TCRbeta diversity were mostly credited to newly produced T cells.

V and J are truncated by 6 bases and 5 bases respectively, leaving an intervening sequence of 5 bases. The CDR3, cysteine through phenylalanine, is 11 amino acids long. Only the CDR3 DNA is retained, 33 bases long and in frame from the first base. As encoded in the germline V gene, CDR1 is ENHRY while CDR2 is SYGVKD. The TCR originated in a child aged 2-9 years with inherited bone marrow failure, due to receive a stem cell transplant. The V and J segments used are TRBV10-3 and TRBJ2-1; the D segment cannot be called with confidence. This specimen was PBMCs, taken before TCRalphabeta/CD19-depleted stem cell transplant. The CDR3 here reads CAISLNNEQFF. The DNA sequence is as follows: TGTGCCATCAGCTTAAACAATGAGCAGTTCTTC.